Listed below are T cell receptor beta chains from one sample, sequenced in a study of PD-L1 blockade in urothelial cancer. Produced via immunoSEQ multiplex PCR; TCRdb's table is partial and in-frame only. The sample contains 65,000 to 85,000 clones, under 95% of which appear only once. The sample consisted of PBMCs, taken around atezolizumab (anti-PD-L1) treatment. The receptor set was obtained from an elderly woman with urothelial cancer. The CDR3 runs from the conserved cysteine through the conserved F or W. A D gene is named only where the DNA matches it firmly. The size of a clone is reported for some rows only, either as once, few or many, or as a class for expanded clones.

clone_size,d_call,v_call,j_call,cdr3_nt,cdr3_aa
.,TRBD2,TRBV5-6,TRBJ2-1,TGTGCCAGCAGCTTGACTAGCGGGAGGCCTAGGGTTAGTGAGCAGTTCTTC,CASSLTSGRPRVSEQFF
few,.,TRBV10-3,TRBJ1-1,TGTGCCATCAGTGGAGGGAGGGAAACTGAAGCTTTCTTT,CAISGGRETEAFF
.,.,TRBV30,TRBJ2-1,TGTGCCTGGAGTGGGCGGACGGCAGAACGGGGAGGAAACTACAATGAGCAGTTCTTC,CAWSGRTAERGGNYNEQFF
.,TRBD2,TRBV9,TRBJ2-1,TGTGCCAGCAGCGTAAATAGCGGGTTCTACAATGAGCAGTTCTTC,CASSVNSGFYNEQFF
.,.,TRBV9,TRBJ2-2,TGTGCCAGCAGCCCCTCTGGGCGATACGCGAACACCGGGGAGCTGTTTTTT,CASSPSGRYANTGELFF
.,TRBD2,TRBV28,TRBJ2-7,TGTGCCAGCAGTTTGTTTAGACTAGCGGGGATGACCTACGAGCAGTACTTC,CASSLFRLAGMTYEQYF
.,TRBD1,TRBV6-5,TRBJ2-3,TGTGCCAGCAGCCGCCGGGACAGGGTCGCAGATACGCAGTATTTT,CASSRRDRVADTQYF
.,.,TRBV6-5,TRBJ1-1,TGTGCCAGCACCCAACAGGGAAACCGAAACACTGAAGCTTTCTTT,CASTQQGNRNTEAFF
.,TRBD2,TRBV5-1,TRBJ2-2,TGCGCCAGCAGCAGACTAGCGGGGAAGGTACACACCGGGGAGCTGTTTTTT,CASSRLAGKVHTGELFF
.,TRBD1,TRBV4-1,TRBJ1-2,TGCGCCAGCAGCCAGCAGGGGGTCTATGGCTACACCTTC,CASSQQGVYGYTF
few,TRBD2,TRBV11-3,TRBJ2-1,TGTGCCAGCAGCCGGACTAGCGGGGAGAATGAGCAGTTCTTC,CASSRTSGENEQFF
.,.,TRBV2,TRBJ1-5,TGTGCCAGCAGAGGCATCCCGCCGGGGCCCCAGCATTTT,CASRGIPPGPQHF
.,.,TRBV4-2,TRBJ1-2,TGTGCCAGCAGCCAAGGGTCCTTCGAGAGGGGGAAGGTTAACTATGGCTACACCTTC,CASSQGSFERGKVNYGYTF
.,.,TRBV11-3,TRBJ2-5,TGTGCCAGCAGCTTAGCTAGTGGCCCCCAAGAGACCCAGTACTTC,CASSLASGPQETQYF
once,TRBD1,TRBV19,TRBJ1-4,TGTGCCAGTAAGGGACAGGCTACTGAAGAAAAACTGTTTTTT,CASKGQATEEKLFF
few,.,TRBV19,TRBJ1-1,TGTGCCAGTAGTATACTTGGGGCTACCAACACTGAAGCTTTCTTT,CASSILGATNTEAFF
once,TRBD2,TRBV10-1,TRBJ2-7,TGCGCCAGCAGTGTCCGGCTAGCGGGAGAAAGCTCCGAGCAGTACTTC,CASSVRLAGESSEQYF
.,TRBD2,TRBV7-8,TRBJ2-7,TGTGCCAGCAGCCCAGTGATTAGCGGGAACTACGAGCAGTACTTC,CASSPVISGNYEQYF
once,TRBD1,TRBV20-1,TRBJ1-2,TGCAGTGCTGGACAGGGCTATGGCTACACCTTC,CSAGQGYGYTF
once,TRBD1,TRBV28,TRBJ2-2,TGTGCCAGCAGTAATGCAGGGGGCGAGGGCACCGGGGAGCTGTTTTTT,CASSNAGGEGTGELFF
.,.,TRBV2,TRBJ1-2,TGTGCCAGCAGTTACACTACGGGACACCTTTATGGCTACACCTTC,CASSYTTGHLYGYTF
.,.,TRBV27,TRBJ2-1,TGTGCCAGCAGTCCCGTCCCAGGGTCCCGGGAGCAGTTCTTC,CASSPVPGSREQFF
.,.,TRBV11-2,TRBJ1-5,TGTGCCAGCAGTTCTACCCGCGCGGGTGGTAGGAGTCAGCCCCAGCATTTT,CASSSTRAGGRSQPQHF
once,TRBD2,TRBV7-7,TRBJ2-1,TGTGCCAGCAGCTCGGGACTAGCGGGAAACAATGAGCAGTTCTTC,CASSSGLAGNNEQFF
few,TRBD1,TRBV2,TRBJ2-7,TGTGCCAGCAGGGGGACAGGCTACGAGCAGTACTTC,CASRGTGYEQYF
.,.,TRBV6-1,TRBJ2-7,TGTGCCAGCAGTGAGTGGAGCTCCTACGAGCAGTACTTC,CASSEWSSYEQYF
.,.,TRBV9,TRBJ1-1,TGTGCCAGCAGCGTCGACAGTTTCACTGAAGCTTTCTTT,CASSVDSFTEAFF
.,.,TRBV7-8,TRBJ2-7,TGTGCCAGCAGCTTAGCCCCGGGCGAGCAGTACTTC,CASSLAPGEQYF
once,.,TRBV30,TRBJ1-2,TGTGCCTGGGATGGTTACAATGGCTACACCTTC,CAWDGYNGYTF
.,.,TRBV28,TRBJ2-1,TGTGCCAGCAAGGGGGGGGATGAGCAGTTCTTC,CASKGGDEQFF
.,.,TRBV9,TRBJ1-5,TGTGCCAGCAGCTCAGGCGGGGGAGGGAGCAATCAGCCCCAGCATTTT,CASSSGGGGSNQPQHF
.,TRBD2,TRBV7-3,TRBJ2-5,TGTGCCAGCAGCCCCAACCCCGGGACTAGGGAGACCCAGTACTTC,CASSPNPGTRETQYF
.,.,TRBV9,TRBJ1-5,TGTGCCAGCAGCGTAGGGGCAGGTTTGAGTCAGCCCCAGCATTTT,CASSVGAGLSQPQHF
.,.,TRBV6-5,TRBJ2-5,TGTGCCAGCAGTTACTCCGGCCAAGAGACCCAGTACTTC,CASSYSGQETQYF
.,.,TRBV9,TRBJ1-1,TGTGCCAGCAGCCCAACAGGGAACACTGAAGCTTTCTTT,CASSPTGNTEAFF